The 7 T cell receptor beta chains below all came from one sample that was sequenced in a study of blood T cell repertoires in COVID-19. This table comes from immunoSEQ multiplex PCR, and its TCRdb copy is limited to in-frame clones, with some not included. The sample holds fewer than 150,000 clones, around 79% seen once. The specimen sequenced was peripheral blood. Source of these receptors: a man in his sixties or seventies with acute or convalescent COVID-19.

The chain recombines TRBV5-1 with TRBJ1-1; no clear D. Per germline, CDR1 SGHRS and CDR2 YFSETQ. The CDR3 totals 18 residues. The V and J ends lost 4 bases and 0 bases respectively, with 22 bases between them. Written as DNA, the CDR3 is TGCGCCAGCAGCCGCGGTAAGGATCAGACCCCGATGAACACTGAAGCTTTCTTT. Translation gives CASSRGKDQTPMNTEAFF.

The chain joins TRBV19 to TRBJ2-2; perhaps TRBD1 as D (6 bases). From germline, CDR1 is LNHDA and CDR2 SQIVND (reference sequence). Trimming took 5 bases from V and 4 from J, leaving 11 bases between them. The CDR3 consists of 14 residues. The CDR3 DNA follows: TGTGCCAGTAGTCTTACAGGGTTCACCGGGGAGCTGTTTTTT. Translation gives CASSLTGFTGELFF.

This clone was detected only once. The chain links TRBV6-2 or TRBV6-3 to TRBJ1-1; D is perhaps TRBD1 (5 bases). V was cut by 0 bases and J by 1 base, with 9 bases left in between. Germline V gives CDR1 MNHEY, CDR2 SVGEGT. This CDR3 region has 15 residues. The CDR3 DNA sequence: TGTGCCAGCAGTTACTCGATCCAGGGGAACACTGAAGCTTTCTTT. As protein: CASSYSIQGNTEAFF.

Only one count was recorded for this clone. The chain uses TRBV11-3 and TRBJ2-2; D is perhaps TRBD2 (6 bases). Germline V gene lookup returns CDR1 SGHNT and CDR2 YENEEA. The CDR3 sequence is 15 residues long. Trimming took off 0 bases at V and 4 bases at J, with 9 bases between the two ends. CDR3: CASSLDGGFTGELFF. In DNA form, the CDR3 reads TGTGCCAGCAGCTTAGACGGGGGATTCACCGGGGAGCTGTTTTTT.

The chain uses TRBV5-1 and TRBJ2-2; 11 bases are a match to TRBD2. Germline CDR1 SGHRS, CDR2 YFSETQ. V shed 4 bases and J 6 bases; nucleotides not matched to a gene: 11. This CDR3 has 17 residues. The CDR3: CASSHKSSGGRPGELFF. DNA for the CDR3: TGCGCCAGCAGCCACAAATCTAGCGGGGGGCGACCCGGGGAGCTGTTTTTT.

The count of this clone is one. The V and J genes are TRBV3-1 (or the pseudogene TRBV3-2) and TRBJ2-3; 8 bases map to TRBD1. Germline loops: CDR1 LGHDT, CDR2 YNNKEL (reference sequence). This CDR3 has 15 residues. The ends lost 3 bases at V and 3 bases at J; junction bases unmatched: 5. CDR3 sequence: CASSQDRVRTDTQYF. CDR3 nucleotide sequence: TGTGCCAGCAGCCAGGACAGGGTCAGAACAGATACGCAGTATTTT.

The chain carries TRBV4-2 and TRBJ1-2, with 7 bases fitting TRBD1. Germline assignment: CDR1 LGHNA and CDR2 YNFKEQ. J gave up 4 bases and V 0 bases, and 5 bases lay outside the gene matches. CDR3 length: 15 residues. The CDR3 bases are TGTGCCAGCAGCCAAGATCAGGGGGACACCTATGGCTACACCTTC. It yields the protein CASSQDQGDTYGYTF.